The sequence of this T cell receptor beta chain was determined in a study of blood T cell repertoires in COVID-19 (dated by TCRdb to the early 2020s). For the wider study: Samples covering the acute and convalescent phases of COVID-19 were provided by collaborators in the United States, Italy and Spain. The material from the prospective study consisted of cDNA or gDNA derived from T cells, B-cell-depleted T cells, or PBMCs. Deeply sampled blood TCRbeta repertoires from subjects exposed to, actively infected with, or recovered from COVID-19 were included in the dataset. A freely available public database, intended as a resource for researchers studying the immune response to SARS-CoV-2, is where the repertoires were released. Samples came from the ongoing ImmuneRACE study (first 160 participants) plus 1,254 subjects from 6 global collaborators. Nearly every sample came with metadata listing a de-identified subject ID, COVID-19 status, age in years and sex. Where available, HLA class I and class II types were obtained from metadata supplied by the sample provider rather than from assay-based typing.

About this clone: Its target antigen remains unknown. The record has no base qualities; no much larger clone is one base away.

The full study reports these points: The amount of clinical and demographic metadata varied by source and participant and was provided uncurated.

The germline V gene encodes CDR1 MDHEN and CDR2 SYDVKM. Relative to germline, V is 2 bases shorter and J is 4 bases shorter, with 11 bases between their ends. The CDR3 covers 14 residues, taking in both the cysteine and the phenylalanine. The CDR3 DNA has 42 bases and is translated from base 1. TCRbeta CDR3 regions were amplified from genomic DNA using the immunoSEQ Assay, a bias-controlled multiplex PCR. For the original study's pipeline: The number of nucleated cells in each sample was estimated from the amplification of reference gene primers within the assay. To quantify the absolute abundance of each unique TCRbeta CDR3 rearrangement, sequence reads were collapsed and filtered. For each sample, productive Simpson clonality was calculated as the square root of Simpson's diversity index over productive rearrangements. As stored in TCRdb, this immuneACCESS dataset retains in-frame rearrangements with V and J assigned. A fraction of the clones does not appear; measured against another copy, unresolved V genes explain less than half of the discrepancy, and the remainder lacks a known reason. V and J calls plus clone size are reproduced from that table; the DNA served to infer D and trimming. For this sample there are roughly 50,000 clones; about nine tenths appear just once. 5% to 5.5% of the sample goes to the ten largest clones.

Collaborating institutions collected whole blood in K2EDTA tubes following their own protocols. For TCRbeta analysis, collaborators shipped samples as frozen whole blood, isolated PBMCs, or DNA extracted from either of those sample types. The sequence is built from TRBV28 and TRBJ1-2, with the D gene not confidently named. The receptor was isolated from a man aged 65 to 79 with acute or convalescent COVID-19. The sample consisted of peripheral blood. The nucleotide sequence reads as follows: TGTGCCAGCAGTTTAGGGTGGGCGGGCTATGGCTACACCTTC. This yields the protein CASSLGWAGYGYTF.